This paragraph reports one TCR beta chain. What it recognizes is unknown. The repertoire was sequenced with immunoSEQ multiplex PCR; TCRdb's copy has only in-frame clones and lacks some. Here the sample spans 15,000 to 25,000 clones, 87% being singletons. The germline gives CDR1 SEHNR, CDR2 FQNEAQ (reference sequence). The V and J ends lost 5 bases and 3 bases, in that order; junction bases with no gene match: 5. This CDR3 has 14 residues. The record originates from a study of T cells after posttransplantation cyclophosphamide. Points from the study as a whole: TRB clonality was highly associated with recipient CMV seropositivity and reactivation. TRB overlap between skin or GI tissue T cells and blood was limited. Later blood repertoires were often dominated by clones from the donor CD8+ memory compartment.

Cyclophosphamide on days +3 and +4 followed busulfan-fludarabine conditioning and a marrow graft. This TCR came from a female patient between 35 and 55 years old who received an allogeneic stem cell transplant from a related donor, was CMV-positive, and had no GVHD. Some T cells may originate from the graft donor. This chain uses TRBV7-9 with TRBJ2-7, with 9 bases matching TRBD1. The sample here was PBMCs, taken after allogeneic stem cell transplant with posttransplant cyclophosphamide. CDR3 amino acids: CASSTRDRDYEQYF. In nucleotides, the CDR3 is TGTGCCAGCAGCACGAGGGACAGGGACTACGAGCAGTACTTC.